Sequencing of this TCR beta chain was carried out in a study of blood T cell repertoires in COVID-19. Background on the study: COVID-19 samples, acute and convalescent, were from the United States, Italy and Spain.

V shed 3 bases, J shed 1 base, and the junction held 7 bases outside the gene matches. CDR1 is MDHEN, CDR2 SYDVKM, per germline. CDR3 length equals 17 residues. In the source study's methods: Amplifying reference gene primers gave estimates of nucleated cell counts. Profiled with immunoSEQ multiplex PCR; TCRdb holds only in-frame clones, not every one. V and J calls plus clone size are reproduced from that table; the DNA served to infer D and trimming. The sample contains about 410,000 clones, roughly 89% of which appear only once. The TCR comes from a woman younger than 45 with active or convalescent COVID-19. The chain employs TRBV28 and TRBJ1-3; 9 positions agree with TRBD1. Material: peripheral blood. CDR3 nucleotide sequence: TGTGCCAGCAGTTTGAGGGACAGGGATCATTCTGGAAACACCATATATTTT. This gives the protein CASSLRDRDHSGNTIYF.